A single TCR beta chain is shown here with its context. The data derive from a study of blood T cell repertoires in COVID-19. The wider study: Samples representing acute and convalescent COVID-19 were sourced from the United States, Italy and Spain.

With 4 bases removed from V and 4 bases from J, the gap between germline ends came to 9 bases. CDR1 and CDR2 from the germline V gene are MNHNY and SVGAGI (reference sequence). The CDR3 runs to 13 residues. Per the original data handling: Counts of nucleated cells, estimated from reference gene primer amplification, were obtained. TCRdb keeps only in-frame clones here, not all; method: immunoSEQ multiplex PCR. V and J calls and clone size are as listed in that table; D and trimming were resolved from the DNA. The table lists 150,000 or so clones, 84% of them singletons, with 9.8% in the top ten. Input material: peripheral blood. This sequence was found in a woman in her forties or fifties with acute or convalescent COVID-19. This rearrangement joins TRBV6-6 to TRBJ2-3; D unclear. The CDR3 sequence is CASSLVSPDTQYF. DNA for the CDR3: TGTGCCAGCAGTTTAGTTTCGCCAGATACGCAGTATTTT.